These T cell receptor beta chains were read from a single sample in a study of low-dose radiotherapy and immunotherapy resistance in tumors. TCRdb reanalysed the reads using MiXCR and keeps one entry per CDR3 protein. The sample includes 55,000 to 80,000 distinct CDR3 sequences, about 25% of them seen just once. The specimen was PBMCs, collected before treatment. These receptors were taken from a male donor with rectosigmoid adenocarcinoma. Both conserved end residues are part of each CDR3. The D gene is left open where the match is weak. A clone size is listed for some rows: how often the clone was seen (once, few, many), or a class if it is expanded.

TRBJ2-5,TRBV18,-,-,TGTGCCAGCTCACCGGGGTCTGTGGAGACCCAGTACTTC,CASSPGSVETQYF
TRBJ2-3,TRBV5-8,many,-,TGTGCCAGCAGCAAAGCAGGAGATGGCACAGATACGCAGTATTTT,CASSKAGDGTDTQYF
TRBJ2-1,TRBV28,-,TRBD2,TGTGCCAGCAGTCCTACTAGCGGGGGAGACTACGAGCAGTTCTTC,CASSPTSGGDYEQFF
TRBJ2-1,TRBV11-2,-,TRBD1,TGTGCCAGCAGTTCCGGACAGGGCGGGTACAATGAGCAGTTCTTC,CASSSGQGGYNEQFF
TRBJ2-7,TRBV18,many,TRBD1,TGTGCCAGCTCACCACCGTCACAGGGGGCCTACGAGCAGTACTTC,CASSPPSQGAYEQYF
TRBJ1-5,TRBV6-2/TRBV6-3,many,-,TGTGCCAGCAGGATCGCCATCGAAGGGGGTTGGCCCCAGCATTTT,CASRIAIEGGWPQHF
TRBJ2-6,TRBV5-1,many,-,TGCGCCAGCAGACACCTGACTGGGGCCAACGTCCTGACTTTC,CASRHLTGANVLTF
TRBJ2-3,TRBV28,-,-,TGTGCCACCGTGAATCCTAGCACAGATACGCAGTATTTT,CATVNPSTDTQYF
TRBJ2-1,TRBV12-3/TRBV12-4,-,-,TGTGCCAGCAGTTCCCTGGGGGGTGTATACAATGAGCAGTTCTTC,CASSSLGGVYNEQFF
TRBJ2-1,TRBV25-1,many,-,TGTGCCAGCAGTGAATACCAACAGAGCTCCTACAATGAGCAGTTCTTC,CASSEYQQSSYNEQFF
TRBJ2-2,TRBV18,many,-,TGTGCCAGCTCACCACCGCCAGACTTGAACACCGGGGAGCTGTTTTTT,CASSPPPDLNTGELFF
TRBJ2-1,TRBV18,many,TRBD2,TGTGCCAGCTCAACAAGACTAGCGGACAATGAGCAGTTCTTC,CASSTRLADNEQFF
TRBJ1-1,TRBV7-2,many,-,TGTGCCAGCAGCTCTTACAGTGAAGCTTTCTTT,CASSSYSEAFF
TRBJ1-3,TRBV5-1,medium-sized,-,TGCGCCAGCAGCTTGGACGCTTCACAGCCGAACTCTGGAAACACCATATATTTT,CASSLDASQPNSGNTIYF
TRBJ1-5,TRBV7-2,many,TRBD1,TGTGCCAGCAGCGGGGGGACAGGTAGCAATCAGCCCCAGCATTTT,CASSGGTGSNQPQHF
TRBJ2-2,TRBV12-3/TRBV12-4,-,TRBD2,TGTGCCAGCAGTTTAATACTAGCGGGAGTAGGCGGGGAGCTGTTTTTT,CASSLILAGVGGELFF
TRBJ2-7,TRBV29-1,many,TRBD1,TGCAGCGTCGCCGGGACAGGCTACGAGCAGTACTTC,CSVAGTGYEQYF
TRBJ1-1,TRBV6-5,-,-,TGTGCCACTCTCGGGTCCAATGAAGCTTTCTTT,CATLGSNEAFF
TRBJ2-3,TRBV13,many,TRBD1,TGTGCCAGCAGCTCCCCCCCGGGCAGGGGGATTCTAGCTAGCACAGATACGCAGTATTTT,CASSSPPGRGILASTDTQYF
TRBJ2-7,TRBV20-1,many,-,TGCAGTGCTAGACGAGACTTTGAGCAGTACTTC,CSARRDFEQYF
TRBJ2-3,TRBV2,many,-,TGTGCCAGCAGTGACAGGCGGGGCCGCACAGATACGCAGTATTTT,CASSDRRGRTDTQYF
TRBJ2-7,TRBV3-1,many,TRBD1,TGTGCCAGCAGCCAAGAGGGACAGGGTTCCTACGAGCAGTACTTC,CASSQEGQGSYEQYF
TRBJ2-1,TRBV27,many,-,TGTGCCAGCAATAGGGGGAGCTCCTACAATGAGCAGTTCTTC,CASNRGSSYNEQFF
TRBJ2-5,TRBV5-1,many,-,TGCGCCAGCCGTACGGGGGATCCGTTGGAGACCCAGTACTTC,CASRTGDPLETQYF
TRBJ1-2,TRBV12-3/TRBV12-4,many,-,TGTGCCAGCAGCCGAATATGGGGCTACACCTTC,CASSRIWGYTF
TRBJ2-1,TRBV6-4,many,TRBD2,TGTGCCAGCAGTGACGGGACTAGTTCCTACAATGAGCAGTTCTTC,CASSDGTSSYNEQFF
TRBJ2-1,TRBV18,-,TRBD1,TGTGCCAGCTCACCAATGACAGGGATCTCCTACAATGAGCAGTTCTTC,CASSPMTGISYNEQFF
TRBJ1-1,TRBV3-1,many,-,TGTGCCAGCAGCCAAGGTGTACGGACAAATGCTGAAGCTTTCTTT,CASSQGVRTNAEAFF
TRBJ2-3,TRBV4-1,medium-sized,-,TGCGCCAGCAGCCAAGGGCTAGGGGGAGACACAGATACGCAGTATTTT,CASSQGLGGDTDTQYF
TRBJ1-3,TRBV12-3/TRBV12-4,many,-,TGTGCCAGCAGTTTCTTGGTGGGACCTGGAAACACCATATATTTT,CASSFLVGPGNTIYF
TRBJ1-4,TRBV5-1,few,-,TGCGCCAGCAGCTCCGGTGGGGCAGGGCTGGAAAAACTGTTTTTT,CASSSGGAGLEKLFF
TRBJ2-4,TRBV4-1,-,-,TGCGCCAGCAGCCAAGGCAACATTCAGTACTTC,CASSQGNIQYF